The next 21 T cell receptor beta chains were all read from a single sample in a study of molecular identifiers for immune sequencing clone quantification. MiXCR, applied by TCRdb to the PCR reads, yields one record per CDR3 protein. The table has 460,000 or so distinct CDR3 sequences, roughly 23% seen once. Sequencing was carried out using naive CD8+ T cells from blood, with Jurkat cell RNA spiked in. Subset of the sample: FACS-sorted CD8+CD4-CCR7+CD45RA+ naive T cells. The origin of the receptors is a human donor in good health. Some libraries in this study had Jurkat cell RNA spiked in.

This clonotype was detected a few times. V is TRBV12-3 or TRBV12-4 and J is TRBJ2-2, with 14 bases matching TRBD2. After removal of 5 bases from V and 3 bases from J, the junction contained 5 bases not matched to a gene. This CDR3 has 17 amino acids. The CDR3 nucleotides read TGTGCCAGCAGTCCGGGACTAGCGGGAGTGGACACCGGGGAGCTGTTTTTT. Amino acids: CASSPGLAGVDTGELFF.

Of note for this clonotype: A much larger clone sits a single nucleotide away, making a read error possible. The V gene is TRBV9, the J gene TRBJ2-5; D gene ambiguous. The CDR3 sequence is 16 residues long. The V gene lost 1 base and the J gene lost 4 bases, with 17 bases spanning the gap. The germline V gene has CDR1 SGDLS and CDR2 YYNGEE. The CDR3 here is CASSVSPRTYPETQYF. The DNA of the CDR3 is TGTGCCAGCAGCGTATCCCCCCGGACGTACCCAGAGACCCAGTACTTC.

The V and J genes are TRBV4-3 and TRBJ2-7; D gene uncertain. There are 15 residues in the CDR3. Germline V gene data show CDR1 as LGHNA and CDR2 as YSLEER. V lost 0 bases and J lost 3, with 12 bases in between. The CDR3 loop is CASSQDRIGIYEQYF. Written as DNA, the CDR3 is TGCGCCAGCAGCCAAGATCGCATAGGTATCTACGAGCAGTACTTC.

The chain employs TRBV15 and TRBJ2-1; D not resolved. The V gene's germline CDR1 is LNHNV and CDR2 YYDKDF (reference sequence). The V and J ends lost 0 bases and 9 bases respectively, with 0 bases between them. The CDR3 has 10 amino acids. The CDR3: CATSRDEQFF. CDR3 coding DNA: TGTGCCACCAGCAGAGATGAGCAGTTCTTC.

As concerns this clonotype: A much bigger clone sits one base away, suggesting this may be a read error. The conserved phenylalanine or tryptophan is not found at the CDR3 terminus, so this likely reflects a read error. This chain uses TRBV11-2 with TRBJ2-1, with a possible D match to TRBD1 (6 bases). Germline V CDR1 and CDR2: SGHAT, FQNNGV. V dropped 5 bases and J dropped 8 bases, with 22 bases sitting between them. This CDR3 region has 16 residues. CDR3 sequence reads: CASSHSRDTRFYEQFL. CDR3 in DNA: TGTGCCAGCAGCCATTCTAGGGACACCCGCTTTTATGAGCAGTTCCTC.

This chain connects TRBV6-6 to TRBJ1-1, with 7 nucleotides matching TRBD1. The CDR3 loop spans 18 amino acids. The junction had 16 bases not matched to a gene; V was cut back by 4 bases and J by 2 bases. The V gene's germline CDR1 is MNHNY and CDR2 SVGAGI (reference sequence). CDR3 residues: CASSSGQVGKNINTEAFF. CDR3 DNA sequence: TGTGCCAGCAGTTCAGGACAGGTGGGGAAGAACATTAACACTGAAGCTTTCTTT.

This clonotype was observed a handful of times. The V and J genes are TRBV6-1 and TRBJ1-5, with D possibly matching TRBD1 (5 bases). Trimming stripped 0 bases from V and 4 bases from J, with 10 bases between. CDR1 and CDR2 (germline): MNHNS, SASEGT. The CDR3 contains 15 residues. The DNA of the CDR3 is TGTGCCAGCAGTGAAGCGGGGCAGTATAATCAGCCCCAGCATTTT. This translates into CASSEAGQYNQPQHF.

V usage is TRBV12-3 or TRBV12-4 and J usage is TRBJ2-1, with D possibly being TRBD1 (5 bases). The V end was cut by 6 bases, the J end by 0 bases, with 12 bases between. The CDR3 runs 15 residues. CDR3 region: CASRLDSSSYNEQFF. In nucleotides, the CDR3 is TGTGCCAGCAGACTCGACAGTAGCTCCTACAATGAGCAGTTCTTC.

Notes on this clonotype: Given a much more abundant clone one base away, this may be a read error. The chain is built from TRBV4-3 and TRBJ1-1, with no clear D. V lost 6 bases and J 0 bases, leaving 11 bases between the germline ends. The CDR3 sequence is 14 residues long. In germline, CDR1 is LGHNA, CDR2 YSLEER. Here the CDR3 DNA reads TGCGCCAGCAGGTACGGGGTGATGAACACTGAAGCTTTCTTT. This codes for CASRYGVMNTEAFF.

A note on this clonotype: A much larger clone lies one base from this, so it may be a read error. This rearrangement joins TRBV12-3 or TRBV12-4 to TRBJ2-4, with 7 bases identical to TRBD1. The CDR3 loop spans 13 amino acids. The CDR3 nucleotides are TGTGCCAGCTGGCAAGGGGGCAAAAACATTCAGCACTTC. It yields the protein CASWQGGKNIQHF.

The chain links TRBV19 to TRBJ2-5; possible D gene TRBD2, 6 bases. V gave up 8 bases and J gave up 3 bases, with 10 bases separating them. Germline CDR1 reads LNHDA; CDR2 reads SQIVND (reference sequence). The CDR3 has 12 residues. CDR3 coding DNA: TGTGCCAGTGCGTCGGGGGAAGAGACCCAGTACTTC. It is translated as CASASGEETQYF.

This clonotype was observed a few times. V is TRBV7-2 and J is TRBJ2-2; TRBD2 aligns across 8 bases. The trim removed 3 bases at V and 1 base at J, leaving 4 bases unmatched. The CDR3 totals 16 residues. Germline CDR1 SGHTA, CDR2 FQGNSA. The CDR3, as DNA: TGTGCCAGCAGCTTCGGACTAGCTTTGAACACCGGGGAGCTGTTTTTT. This translates into CASSFGLALNTGELFF.

This clonotype was recorded at least ten times. J is TRBJ2-2 and V is TRBV5-4, with TRBD1 matching 9 bases. Germline V gene data show CDR1 as SGHNT and CDR2 as YYREEE (reference sequence). The length of the CDR3 is 14 residues. The V segment lost 0 bases and the J segment 7 bases; nucleotides outside the gene matches: 1. In DNA form, the CDR3 reads TGTGCCAGCAGCTTGGGACAGGGGGACGGGGAGCTGTTTTTT. It specifies CASSLGQGDGELFF.

The rearrangement links TRBV4-1 to TRBJ1-2, with 7 bases lining up with TRBD1. CDR1 and CDR2 (germline): MGHRA, YSYEKL. V shed 4 bases, J shed 4 bases, and the junction held 3 bases outside the gene matches. The CDR3 loop spans 13 amino acids. CDR3 in amino acids: CASSRTGRYGYTF. The CDR3 region has the DNA TGCGCCAGCAGCCGGACAGGTCGCTATGGCTACACCTTC.

This clonotype was observed many times. This chain uses TRBV7-3 with TRBJ2-3, with 11 bases lining up with TRBD2. Germline V gene lookup returns CDR1 SGHTA and CDR2 FQGTGA. The CDR3 has 15 amino acids. J was trimmed by 6 bases and V by 6 bases; bases with no gene match: 8. The CDR3 bases are TGTGCCAGCAGGACACTAGCGGGAGTTGTGGATACGCAGTATTTT. It specifies CASRTLAGVVDTQYF.

The chain uses TRBV9 and TRBJ1-1; 8 bases are shared with TRBD1. CDR3 length equals 13 residues. V shed 5 bases and J 5 bases; nucleotides not matched to a gene: 5. Per the germline V gene, CDR1 is SGDLS and CDR2 is YYNGEE. The CDR3 spells CASSTGGETEAFF. The CDR3 nucleotides read TGTGCCAGCAGTACAGGGGGAGAAACTGAAGCTTTCTTT.

The CDR3 sequence is CASSQTGTGEYGEQFF. The DNA for the CDR3 is TGCGCCAGCAGCCAGACCGGGACAGGGGAATACGGTGAGCAGTTCTTC. The chain recombines TRBV4-3 with TRBJ2-1, with 10 positions matching TRBD1. V dropped 3 bases and J dropped 9; count of bases not matched to a gene: 11. CDR1 is LGHNA and CDR2 is YSLEER in the germline V gene. CDR3 length equals 16 residues.

The rearrangement uses TRBV7-6 and TRBJ2-7; D is perhaps TRBD2 (6 bases). This CDR3 contains 15 residues. Trimming removed 5 bases from V and 5 bases from J, with 19 bases in between. The germline V gene has CDR1 SGHVS and CDR2 FNYEAQ. The DNA for the CDR3 is TGTGCCAGCAGCCTTGGAGGGGCGGGGACCCACGAGCAGTACTTC. As protein: CASSLGGAGTHEQYF.

In this sample, this clonotype turned up many times. The chain employs TRBV7-2 and TRBJ2-3, with a weak D call TRBD2 (6 bases). The CDR3 runs 16 residues. Germline V gives CDR1 SGHTA, CDR2 FQGNSA. V was pared by 5 bases and J by 3 bases, with 18 bases between. The CDR3 DNA reads as TGTGCCAGCAGCAGGGACTTCTCTTACGCGACAGATACGCAGTATTTT. Protein product: CASSRDFSYATDTQYF.

Remarks on this clonotype: A much larger clone lies a single base off, so this may be a read error. The chain employs TRBV5-8 and TRBJ1-6; perhaps TRBD1 as D (5 bases). CDR1 SGHTS and CDR2 YDEGEE come from the germline V gene. This CDR3 spans 13 amino acids. CDR3 sequence (DNA): TGTGCCTGCAGCTTGGACACCGATTCACCCCTCCACTTT. This translates into CACSLDTDSPLHF.

This clonotype was picked up many times. The genes are TRBV20-1 and TRBJ2-3, with 7 bases lining up with TRBD2. Per the germline V gene, CDR1 is DFQATT and CDR2 is SNEGSKA (reference sequence). V lost 6 bases and J lost 6; bases outside the gene matches: 15. The CDR3 is 15 residues long. The CDR3 here is CSAIGEGGPADTQYF. CDR3 in DNA: TGCAGTGCCATAGGGGAGGGAGGCCCAGCGGATACGCAGTATTTT.